This T cell receptor (beta chain) was obtained from a study of cytomegalovirus exposure and HLA in healthy donors. Study-level points and caveats: CMV serostatus was the only immune exposure information that was available.

Primers included in the PCR were 60 Vbeta and 13 Jbeta primers. Sequencing used immunoSEQ multiplex PCR; TCRdb keeps in-frame clones, though not all of them. The sample has about 180,000 clones; approximately 80% are singletons. CDR1 and CDR2 (germline): SGHTA, FQGNSA. Trimming cost V 2 bases and J 6 bases, with 11 bases left between them. CDR3 size: 15 residues. This clone was found once. Its antigen is not known. The TCR sequence derives from a woman in her late teens or twenties in good health and CMV-seropositive. What was sequenced was PBMCs. This rearrangement joins TRBV7-2 to TRBJ1-6; tentative D call: TRBD1 (6 bases). CDR3 sequence (DNA): TGTGCCAGCAGCTTAAACATAGGGGGTAATTCACCCCTCCACTTT. It is translated as CASSLNIGGNSPLHF.